The entry below gives a single T cell receptor (beta chain) sequence along with its context. These data originate in a study of blood T cell repertoires in COVID-19. As for the study in general: From T cells, B-cell-depleted T cells, or PBMCs came the material, which was cDNA or gDNA.

Assay used: immunoSEQ multiplex PCR; TCRdb lists only in-frame clones, some missing. Among roughly 360,000 clones listed, more than 75% were seen once. Germline V gene lookup returns CDR1 SGHTA and CDR2 FQGNSA. The CDR3 is made up of 15 amino acids. Deletions cut 2 bases from V and 1 base from J, with 11 bases between. Sequenced input: peripheral blood. The gene calls are TRBV7-2 and TRBJ1-2, with D possibly matching TRBD1 (5 bases). This clonotype originated in a human donor with acute or convalescent COVID-19. The donor label of this sample is uncertain. The CDR3 DNA reads TGTGCCAGCAGCTTAAAGGGGAACGATAACTATGGCTACACCTTC. Encoded protein: CASSLKGNDNYGYTF.